Below are 5 T cell receptor beta chains sequenced from a single sample in a study of PD-1 blockade in mismatch repair-deficient tumors. Clones were read by immunoSEQ multiplex PCR, and TCRdb kept only the in-frame ones, dropping some. The data contain approximately 130,000 clones, about 86% of them singletons. The source material was peripheral blood, sampled 44 weeks after starting pembrolizumab. Receptor source: an adult with mismatch repair-deficient cancer.

The rearrangement links TRBV13 to TRBJ2-5; 12 nucleotides agree with TRBD2. Germline trimming cut 0 bases from V and 2 bases from J; bases unmatched to any gene: 10. CDR1 and CDR2 (germline): PRHDT, FYEKMQ (reference sequence). CDR3 length: 19 residues. CDR3 in DNA: TGTGCCAGCAGCTTAGGGCTAGCGGGAGGGCCCTTGGCTCAAGAGACCCAGTACTTC. This encodes CASSLGLAGGPLAQETQYF. The complete variable domain, with remaining parts taken from reference TRBV13 and TRBJ2-5, reads AAGVIQSPRHLIKEKRETATLKCYPIPRHDTVYWYQQGPGQDPQFLISFYEKMQSDKGSIPDRFSAQQFSDYHSELNMSSLELGDSALYFCASSLGLAGGPLAQETQYFGPGTRLLVL.

V is TRBV19 and J is TRBJ2-1; maybe TRBD1 (6 bases). CDR3 size: 14 residues. Trimming removed 3 bases at V and 5 bases at J, with 11 bases between. CDR1 is LNHDA and CDR2 is SQIVND in the germline V gene (reference sequence). CDR3: CASSIVDSNNEQFF. As DNA, the CDR3 is TGTGCCAGTAGTATCGTGGACAGCAACAATGAGCAGTTCTTC. Filled out from reference TRBV19 and TRBJ2-1, the complete variable domain reads DGGITQSPKYLFRKEGQNVTLSCEQNLNHDAMYWYRQDPGQGLRLIYYSQIVNDFQKGDIAEGYSVSREKKESFPLTVTSAQKNPTAFYLCASSIVDSNNEQFFGPGTRLTVL.

This rearrangement joins TRBV7-2 to TRBJ2-3, with 16 bases lining up with TRBD2. Germline trimming cut 1 base from V and 2 bases from J; bases unmatched to any gene: 6. The germline V gene encodes CDR1 SGHTA and CDR2 FQGNSA. This CDR3 region has 19 residues. The CDR3 region has the DNA TGTGCCAGCAGCTTAGGCTTGGGACTAGCGGGAGGGATCACAGATACGCAGTATTTT. Translated, it gives CASSLGLGLAGGITDTQYF.

The chain is built from TRBV30 and TRBJ2-7; possible D gene TRBD1, 5 bases. This CDR3 region has 14 residues. The V end lost 2 bases, the J end lost 3 bases, and 14 bases lay between the germline ends. CDR1 is GTSNPN, CDR2 SVGIG, per germline (reference sequence). The DNA of the CDR3 is TGTGCCTGGAGTAATAGAGGACAAAACTACGAGCAGTACTTC. The encoded protein is CAWSNRGQNYEQYF.

The rearrangement joins TRBV5-4 to TRBJ2-5, with D possibly being TRBD2 (6 bases). Germline loops: CDR1 SGHNT, CDR2 YYREEE (reference sequence). The length of the CDR3 is 15 residues. Trimming took 4 bases from V and 2 from J, leaving 15 bases between them. The CDR3 sequence: CASSADVAEQETQYF. DNA of the CDR3: TGTGCCAGCAGCGCCGATGTAGCGGAGCAAGAGACCCAGTACTTC.